Each of the 31 T cell receptor beta chains below was sequenced from the same sample in a study of a mutant IDH1 vaccine in newly diagnosed glioma. This sample's time point: week 11, during vaccination. Each dose of the vaccine consisted of 300 ug of mutant IDH1 20-mer peptide, with topical imiquimod. Clones were sequenced by immunoSEQ multiplex PCR, and TCRdb holds only the in-frame ones, with some missing. This table has approximately 64,000 clones, approximately 84% appearing once. These receptors have no identified antigens. This material consisted of PBMCs, taken from a glioma patient whose treatment included an IDH1 peptide vaccine. The receptors derive from a woman between 45 and 65 years old with glioma.

V gene TRBV7-9 combines with J gene TRBJ1-1; D unclear. The CDR3 consists of 11 residues. Trimming took off 5 bases at V and 7 bases at J, with 8 bases between the two ends. Germline V gene sequence: CDR1 SEHNR, CDR2 FQNEAQ (reference sequence). Here the CDR3 reads CASSALGEAFF. The CDR3 DNA is TGTGCCAGCAGCGCCCTTGGTGAAGCTTTCTTT.

In this sample, this clone turned up once. This rearrangement joins TRBV19 to TRBJ2-7, with 7 bases that match TRBD1. V shed 4 bases, J shed 2 bases, and the junction held 17 bases outside the gene matches. The CDR3 extends over 18 amino acids. Germline V gives CDR1 LNHDA, CDR2 SQIVND (reference sequence). The CDR3 DNA reads as TGTGCCAGTAGTACACCCCGGGACAGCCGAGCAACAACCTACGAGCAGTACTTC. Protein product: CASSTPRDSRATTYEQYF. Based on the CDR3 plus reference TRBV19 and TRBJ2-7, the full variable domain is DGGITQSPKYLFRKEGQNVTLSCEQNLNHDAMYWYRQDPGQGLRLIYYSQIVNDFQKGDIAEGYSVSREKKESFPLTVTSAQKNPTAFYLCASSTPRDSRATTYEQYFGPGTRLTVT.

This chain links TRBV13 with TRBJ2-7, with 10 bases aligning to TRBD2. There are 15 residues in the CDR3. V lost 5 bases and J lost 0; bases outside the gene matches: 4. Germline V CDR1 and CDR2: PRHDT, FYEKMQ (reference sequence). The CDR3 nucleotides are TGTGCCAGCAGCCGGGGGACTAGCGCCTCCTACGAGCAGTACTTC. Protein product: CASSRGTSASYEQYF.

V is TRBV5-1 and J is TRBJ2-5; D gene ambiguous. The CDR3 is 12 amino acids. The V end lost 5 bases, the J end lost 5 bases, and 10 bases lay between the germline ends. Per germline, CDR1 SGHRS and CDR2 YFSETQ. CDR3 DNA: TGCGCCAGCAGACGAGGAATGGAGACCCAGTACTTC. The encoded protein is CASRRGMETQYF.

V is TRBV29-1 and J is TRBJ2-7, with D uncertain. The germline V and J ends were trimmed by 6 bases and 0 bases, with 12 bases remaining between them. The CDR3 is 13 amino acids. Germline V gene lookup returns CDR1 SQVTM and CDR2 ANQGSEA. The CDR3 DNA reads as TGCAGCGTCCGGTCCCCGGGCTCCTACGAGCAGTACTTC. Translation: CSVRSPGSYEQYF.

The chain uses TRBV29-1 and TRBJ1-1; 7 nucleotides line up with TRBD1. V was clipped by 8 bases and J by 2 bases; unmatched bases: 14. In germline, CDR1 is SQVTM, CDR2 ANQGSEA. This CDR3 has 15 amino acids. CDR3 amino acids: CSSSGLGGGNTEAFF. For the CDR3, the DNA is TGCAGCTCCTCTGGCCTGGGAGGGGGCAACACTGAAGCTTTCTTT.

The DNA for the CDR3 is TGTGCCAGCAGCGTAGAGGTCCGGACAACTGGAAACACCATATATTTT. Translation gives CASSVEVRTTGNTIYF. The chain couples TRBV9 to TRBJ1-3, with a weak D call TRBD1 (5 bases). Germline V gives CDR1 SGDLS, CDR2 YYNGEE. The V end was cut by 0 bases, the J end by 2 bases, with 12 bases between. The CDR3 consists of 16 residues.

The V and J genes are TRBV9 and TRBJ2-3; 8 bases fit TRBD1. CDR1 SGDLS and CDR2 YYNGEE come from the germline V gene. Trimming cost V 3 bases and J 5 bases; bases outside gene matches: 14. CDR3 size: 17 residues. CDR3: CASSEWDRSIVKDTQYF. The CDR3 DNA reads TGTGCCAGCAGCGAATGGGACAGGTCAATAGTCAAAGATACGCAGTATTTT.

The chain joins TRBV4-3 to TRBJ1-2; a possible D gene is TRBD1 (6 bases). Germline V gene sequence: CDR1 LGHNA, CDR2 YSLEER. This CDR3 is built from 14 residues. V lost 4 bases to trimming and J lost 4 bases, with 13 bases between them. The CDR3 region is CASSPVPGVYGYTF. The CDR3 nucleotides are TGCGCCAGCAGCCCCGTCCCAGGGGTCTATGGCTACACCTTC.

The chain has TRBV5-6 and TRBJ1-4; no clear D. This CDR3 spans 13 amino acids. Deletions cut 2 bases from V and 8 bases from J, with 10 bases between. Germline CDR1 reads SGHDT; CDR2 reads YYEEEE. The CDR3 protein is CASSFRGEEKLFF. The CDR3, as DNA: TGTGCCAGCAGCTTCCGAGGAGAGGAAAAACTGTTTTTT. The whole variable domain, remainder taken from reference TRBV5-6 and TRBJ1-4, is DAGVTQSPTHLIKTRGQQVTLRCSPKSGHDTVSWYQQALGQGPQFIFQYYEEEERQRGNFPDRFSGHQFPNYSSELNVNALLLGDSALYLCASSFRGEEKLFFGSGTQLSVL.

The chain joins TRBV6-5 to TRBJ1-6, with no clear D. Germline V gene data show CDR1 as MNHEY and CDR2 as SVGAGI. V lost 0 bases and J 8 bases, leaving 11 bases between the germline ends. The CDR3 is made up of 15 amino acids. CDR3 residues: CASSYSMAPDSPLHF. The CDR3 region has the DNA TGTGCCAGCAGTTACTCGATGGCCCCCGATTCACCCCTCCACTTT.

The V gene is TRBV5-5, the J gene TRBJ1-5; D is ambiguous. The V gene lost 1 base and the J gene lost 4 bases, with 18 bases spanning the gap. The germline V gene has CDR1 SGHKS and CDR2 YYEKEE (reference sequence). This CDR3 has 17 amino acids. The CDR3 DNA reads TGTGCCAGCAGCTTGAGCGGACTAGCATTAGGGAATCAGCCCCAGCATTTT. Its protein product is CASSLSGLALGNQPQHF. Using reference TRBV5-5 and TRBJ1-5 for the parts outside the CDR3, the full variable domain is DAGVTQSPTHLIKTRGQQVTLRCSPISGHKSVSWYQQVLGQGPQFIFQYYEKEERGRGNFPDRFSARQFPNYSSELNVNALLLGDSALYLCASSLSGLALGNQPQHFGDGTRLSIL.

The gene calls are TRBV4-1 and TRBJ2-1; TRBD1 might be the D (6 bases). Germline loops: CDR1 MGHRA, CDR2 YSYEKL. This CDR3 spans 14 amino acids. Trimming pared 4 bases from V and 9 bases from J, leaving 16 bases between. CDR3 bases: TGCGCCAGCAGCCCTGGGCTGGGGGCTCGTGAGCAGTTCTTC. Its protein is CASSPGLGAREQFF.

On this clone: One end of the junction is discordant with germline, which a read error may explain. The rearrangement uses TRBV6-5 and TRBJ2-7; D unclear. The CDR3 has 11 residues. Germline V gene sequence: CDR1 MNHEY, CDR2 SVGAGI. The CDR3 spells CASSYNTGAHF. CDR3 nucleotides: TGTGCCAGCAGTTATAACACCGGCGCCCACTTC.

This clone has only one observation. The V call is TRBV6-5, the J call TRBJ1-1; 7 bases fit TRBD1. Germline lookup yields CDR1 MNHEY and CDR2 SVGAGI. This CDR3 comprises 11 residues. V lost 7 bases and J lost 11; bases outside the gene matches: 7. The CDR3 is CASTQGGEAFF. The CDR3 DNA is TGTGCCAGCACCCAGGGGGGGGAGGCTTTCTTT.

The J gene is TRBJ1-2, the V gene TRBV11-1, with D unresolved. The CDR3 covers 12 residues. Trimming removed 4 bases at V and 8 bases at J, with 11 bases between. Germline CDR1 is SGHAT and CDR2 is FQDESV (reference sequence). The CDR3 spells CASSSQVEGYTF. The DNA for the CDR3 is TGTGCCAGCAGCTCCCAAGTGGAGGGCTACACCTTC.

In the case of this clone: A read error may account for a junction end that differs from germline. V gene TRBV13 combines with J gene TRBJ1-2; 8 bases map to TRBD1. Germline-derived CDR1 and CDR2 are PRHDT and FYEKMQ (reference sequence). The CDR3 extends over 14 amino acids. CDR3 DNA: TGTGCCAGCAGCCCCGGAACAAGGAGCCGGGACAGGCACTTC. Its translation: CASSPGTRSRDRHF.

The V gene is TRBV5-4, the J gene TRBJ2-1, with 9 bases identical to TRBD2. The V gene's germline CDR1 is SGHNT and CDR2 YYREEE (reference sequence). The length of the CDR3 is 18 residues. After removal of 4 bases from V and 5 bases from J, the junction contained 16 bases not matched to a gene. Here the CDR3 reads CASSPAPRSGLANNEQFF. The CDR3 DNA reads TGTGCCAGCAGCCCCGCGCCAAGATCAGGACTAGCGAACAATGAGCAGTTCTTC.

The rearrangement links TRBV5-1 to TRBJ2-2; D may be TRBD1 (6 bases). Trimming cost V 0 bases and J 4 bases, with 13 bases left between them. The CDR3 loop spans 16 amino acids. Germline CDR1 and CDR2: SGHRS and YFSETQ. The CDR3 here is CASSLGGTTGTGELFF. CDR3 sequence (DNA): TGCGCCAGCAGCTTGGGAGGGACAACGGGCACCGGGGAGCTGTTTTTT.

This clone has only a few counts. This rearrangement joins TRBV7-2 to TRBJ2-7; TRBD1 matches 11 bases. The CDR3 runs 14 residues. CDR1 and CDR2 from the germline V gene are SGHTA and FQGNSA. V lost 5 bases and J lost 4; bases outside the gene matches: 4. CDR3 loop: CASSPGQGVYEQYF. CDR3 coding DNA: TGTGCCAGCAGCCCGGGACAGGGGGTGTACGAGCAGTACTTC.

V is TRBV13 and J is TRBJ2-7; 10 nucleotides line up with TRBD2. The ends lost 5 bases at V and 3 bases at J; junction bases unmatched: 10. The CDR3 loop spans 16 amino acids. The germline CDR1 and CDR2 sequences are PRHDT and FYEKMQ (reference sequence). The CDR3 DNA reads TGTGCCAGCAGCGATACAGCGGGGGGGCTCAGCTACGAGCAGTACTTC. It translates to CASSDTAGGLSYEQYF.

The chain employs TRBV29-1 and TRBJ2-1; a weak D match, TRBD1 (6 bases). The germline gives CDR1 SQVTM, CDR2 ANQGSEA. The CDR3 is made up of 17 amino acids. Trimming stripped 6 bases from V and 6 bases from J, with 27 bases between. DNA of the CDR3: TGCAGCGTACGTCAGGGATCTGGGGGCGAGGCCGTCAATGAGCAGTTCTTC. Translated, it gives CSVRQGSGGEAVNEQFF.

This sequence joins TRBV15 and TRBJ2-1, with D tentatively TRBD1 (5 bases). CDR1 and CDR2 from the germline V gene are LNHNV and YYDKDF (reference sequence). This CDR3 has 15 residues. The V and J ends lost 0 bases and 4 bases respectively, with 10 bases between them. The CDR3 DNA is TGTGCCACCAGCAGAGATAGGGGAACTTACAATGAGCAGTTCTTC. Amino acid sequence: CATSRDRGTYNEQFF.

This rearrangement joins TRBV4-3 to TRBJ1-2; D call uncertain. This CDR3 region has 15 residues. V was cut by 2 bases and J by 8 bases, with 18 bases left in between. Germline V gene sequence: CDR1 LGHNA, CDR2 YSLEER. CDR3 DNA sequence: TGCGCCAGCAGCCAATGGGTGGAGGGCGGGTACGGCTACACCTTC. It is translated as CASSQWVEGGYGYTF.

The rearrangement links TRBV6-1 to TRBJ2-5; D is possibly TRBD2 (5 bases). Trimming removed 5 bases from V and 4 bases from J, with 8 bases in between. There are 12 residues in the CDR3. Per the germline V gene, CDR1 is MNHNS and CDR2 is SASEGT. This chain's CDR3 is CASSTEGETQYF. The CDR3 region has the DNA TGTGCCAGCAGTACAGAGGGAGAGACCCAGTACTTC.

The chain combines TRBV4-3 with TRBJ2-7; D could derive from TRBD1 or TRBD2 (6 bases each). There are 15 residues in the CDR3. CDR1 and CDR2 from the germline V gene are LGHNA and YSLEER. The V end lost 0 bases, the J end lost 3 bases, and 12 bases lay between the germline ends. CDR3 amino acids: CASSQEGGLIYEQYF. CDR3 nucleotides: TGCGCCAGCAGCCAAGAAGGGGGGTTGATCTACGAGCAGTACTTC.

This chain uses TRBV7-2 with TRBJ1-2, with 9 nucleotides matching TRBD1. Germline-derived CDR1 and CDR2 are SGHTA and FQGNSA. V lost 5 bases, J lost 2 bases, and 6 bases stayed unmatched. The CDR3 consists of 15 residues. As DNA, the CDR3 is TGTGCCAGCAGCCCCCCAGGGACAGGGAACTATGGCTACACCTTC. Amino acid sequence: CASSPPGTGNYGYTF.

About this clone itself: Other DNA sequences from this sample encode an identical CDR3 as well. The rearrangement uses TRBV7-3 and TRBJ1-1; 9 bases are shared with TRBD1. The trim removed 3 bases at V and 2 bases at J, leaving 4 bases unmatched. The CDR3 is 15 residues long. Germline V gene data show CDR1 as SGHTA and CDR2 as FQGTGA. The CDR3 sequence is CASSLTTGGNTEAFF. DNA of the CDR3: TGTGCCAGCAGCTTGACCACAGGGGGCAACACTGAAGCTTTCTTT.

V is TRBV9 and J is TRBJ2-3, with 8 bases that match TRBD2. V lost 0 bases to trimming and J lost 4 bases; unmatched junction nucleotides: 7. CDR1 and CDR2 from the germline V gene are SGDLS and YYNGEE. The CDR3 sequence is 16 residues long. The CDR3 region is CASSVVGGGLADTQYF. CDR3 DNA sequence: TGTGCCAGCAGCGTAGTCGGGGGGGGCCTGGCAGATACGCAGTATTTT.

This rearrangement joins TRBV4-1 to TRBJ1-1; D not resolved. This CDR3 region has 14 residues. The V and J ends lost 7 bases and 5 bases respectively, with 17 bases between them. CDR1 is MGHRA, CDR2 YSYEKL, per germline. The CDR3 here is CASMGPGMRTEAFF. CDR3 DNA sequence: TGCGCCAGCATGGGTCCGGGGATGAGAACTGAAGCTTTCTTT.

The chain recombines TRBV5-4 with TRBJ1-5, with a tentative D call TRBD1 (5 bases). Deletions cut 0 bases from V and 0 bases from J, with 7 bases between. CDR3 size: 15 residues. Germline V lookup: CDR1 SGHNT, CDR2 YYREEE (reference sequence). In nucleotides, the CDR3 is TGTGCCAGCAGCTTGGGCGGGGGTAGCAATCAGCCCCAGCATTTT. Amino acids: CASSLGGGSNQPQHF.